Listed below are T cell receptor beta chains from one sample, sequenced in a study of T-cell memory formation after mild COVID-19. TCRdb independently ran MiXCR on the 5' RACE reads; one entry per CDR3 protein. This sample has about 290,000 distinct CDR3 sequences, with more than 15% found just once. The specimen sequenced was PBMCs or a T cell subset sorted from them (not recorded which). These receptors all come from a man between 18 and 35 years old who had mild COVID-19 (a few samples of this study predate the infection). Cell type and time point are not known. The CDR3 runs from the conserved cysteine through the conserved F or W. Each record gives: J gene, D gene, V gene, clone size, CDR3 DNA, CDR3 protein. A D gene is named only where the DNA matches it firmly. Rows give clone size only sometimes, using once, few, many, or a class for an expanded clone.

j_gene: TRBJ2-5; d_gene: -; v_gene: TRBV6-5; abundance: -; CDR3nt: TGTGCCAGCAGTTACGAGAGTCTTCGAGAGACCCAGTACTTC; CDR3aa: CASSYESLRETQYF
j_gene: TRBJ1-1; d_gene: -; v_gene: TRBV5-1; abundance: -; CDR3nt: TGCGCCAGCAGCCTCCTCCCAGCAAACACTGAAGCTTTCTTT; CDR3aa: CASSLLPANTEAFF
j_gene: TRBJ2-3; d_gene: TRBD1; v_gene: TRBV5-5; abundance: many; CDR3nt: TGTGCCAGCAGCTTCGCAGGGGGTGCAGATACGCAGTATTTT; CDR3aa: CASSFAGGADTQYF
j_gene: TRBJ2-1; d_gene: TRBD1; v_gene: TRBV12-5; abundance: few; CDR3nt: TGTGCTAGTGGCCAGGGGGACAGGGCCGATGAGCAGTTCTTC; CDR3aa: CASGQGDRADEQFF
j_gene: TRBJ2-5; d_gene: TRBD2; v_gene: TRBV7-9; abundance: -; CDR3nt: TGTGCCGTTCCCCAGCGGGATGGCCAAGAGACCCAGTACTTC; CDR3aa: CAVPQRDGQETQYF
j_gene: TRBJ2-3; d_gene: -; v_gene: TRBV4-2; abundance: many; CDR3nt: TGTGCCAGCAGCCCAACGGGGCAGGGAGTTTCGACAGATACGCAGTATTTT; CDR3aa: CASSPTGQGVSTDTQYF
j_gene: TRBJ1-2; d_gene: -; v_gene: TRBV5-6; abundance: many; CDR3nt: TGTGCCAGCAGCTTCGGACCGCAGTCCCTCTATGGCTACACCTTC; CDR3aa: CASSFGPQSLYGYTF
j_gene: TRBJ1-1; d_gene: -; v_gene: TRBV4-1; abundance: many; CDR3nt: TGCGCCAGTCGGGGCCTAACAGTGAACACTGAAGCTTTCTTT; CDR3aa: CASRGLTVNTEAFF
j_gene: TRBJ1-2; d_gene: TRBD1; v_gene: TRBV25-1; abundance: many; CDR3nt: TGTGCCAGCAGTGAAAATTCCCCCATCCCCCCCAGGGGGCTGAGTGGCTACACCTTC; CDR3aa: CASSENSPIPPRGLSGYTF
j_gene: TRBJ1-2; d_gene: TRBD1; v_gene: TRBV6-2/TRBV6-3; abundance: once; CDR3nt: TGTGCCAGCAGAAGACAGGGATCAAACTATGGCTACACCTTC; CDR3aa: CASRRQGSNYGYTF
j_gene: TRBJ2-7; d_gene: TRBD1; v_gene: TRBV7-2; abundance: -; CDR3nt: TGTGCCAGCAGCTTAGCTCTGGGACAGGGGGCGGGCGAGCAGTACTTC; CDR3aa: CASSLALGQGAGEQYF
j_gene: TRBJ2-5; d_gene: -; v_gene: TRBV4-3; abundance: -; CDR3nt: TGCGCCAGCAGCCAAGAAATAGCGGAGAACCAAGAGACCCAGTACTTC; CDR3aa: CASSQEIAENQETQYF
j_gene: TRBJ1-2; d_gene: TRBD1; v_gene: TRBV5-4; abundance: few; CDR3nt: TGTGCCAGCAGCACACAACAGGGGTCCTATGGCTACACCTTC; CDR3aa: CASSTQQGSYGYTF
j_gene: TRBJ2-5; d_gene: TRBD2; v_gene: TRBV12-5; abundance: -; CDR3nt: TGTGCTAGTGGTTTGGGACTAGCGGGGACACAAGAGACCCAGTACTTC; CDR3aa: CASGLGLAGTQETQYF
j_gene: TRBJ1-2; d_gene: TRBD1; v_gene: TRBV4-3; abundance: few; CDR3nt: TGCGCCAGCAGCCGGTACCAGGGGGACAGCATTAACTATGGCTACACCTTC; CDR3aa: CASSRYQGDSINYGYTF
j_gene: TRBJ2-1; d_gene: TRBD2; v_gene: TRBV19; abundance: few; CDR3nt: TGTGCCAGTAGTAGACCGGGACTAGGCCACAATGAGCAGTTCTTC; CDR3aa: CASSRPGLGHNEQFF
j_gene: TRBJ2-3; d_gene: -; v_gene: TRBV7-9; abundance: -; CDR3nt: TGTGCCAGCAGCTTAGTGTCGGGGATCACAGATACGCAGTATTTT; CDR3aa: CASSLVSGITDTQYF
j_gene: TRBJ2-1; d_gene: TRBD1; v_gene: TRBV12-3/TRBV12-4; abundance: few; CDR3nt: TGTGCCAGCGGCCAGGGGGCACAGTGGCAGTTCTTC; CDR3aa: CASGQGAQWQFF
j_gene: TRBJ2-5; d_gene: TRBD1; v_gene: TRBV7-9; abundance: -; CDR3nt: TGTGCCAGCAGCCGTACCGGGACAGGCCGCGGAGAGACCCAGTACTTC; CDR3aa: CASSRTGTGRGETQYF
j_gene: TRBJ2-7; d_gene: -; v_gene: TRBV5-1; abundance: -; CDR3nt: TGCGCCAGCAGCTTGGCCGCACCCTCCTACGAGCAGTACTTC; CDR3aa: CASSLAAPSYEQYF
j_gene: TRBJ1-1; d_gene: -; v_gene: TRBV2; abundance: few; CDR3nt: TGTGCCAGCAGGCAGGACAGGAACACTGAAGCTTTCTTT; CDR3aa: CASRQDRNTEAFF
j_gene: TRBJ2-5; d_gene: -; v_gene: TRBV5-1; abundance: few; CDR3nt: TGCGCCAGCAGCTTGCAGGGGTTGGAAGAGACCCAGTACTTC; CDR3aa: CASSLQGLEETQYF
j_gene: TRBJ1-3; d_gene: -; v_gene: TRBV12-3/TRBV12-4; abundance: few; CDR3nt: TGTGCCACTTCAACAGGGTTCGGAAACACCATATATTTT; CDR3aa: CATSTGFGNTIYF
j_gene: TRBJ2-7; d_gene: -; v_gene: TRBV27; abundance: -; CDR3nt: TGTGCCAGCAGTCTGTTGGGGGACGAGCAGTACTTC; CDR3aa: CASSLLGDEQYF
j_gene: TRBJ2-3; d_gene: -; v_gene: TRBV5-5; abundance: -; CDR3nt: TGTGCCAGCAGCTTTAACAGTGCAGATACGCAGTATTTT; CDR3aa: CASSFNSADTQYF
j_gene: TRBJ2-3; d_gene: -; v_gene: TRBV20-1; abundance: few; CDR3nt: TGCAGTGCTAGAGATCCCTACACAGATACGCAGTATTTT; CDR3aa: CSARDPYTDTQYF